This is a list of T cell receptor beta chains from one sample in a study of blood T cell repertoires in COVID-19. Sequencing was performed with immunoSEQ multiplex PCR; in TCRdb, only in-frame clones are kept and a portion is missing. This table has 210,000 or so clones, 85% to 90% appearing once. The specimen sequenced was PBMCs or T cells enriched from blood (not recorded which). The receptors here all came from a woman aged 45-65 years in a cohort exposed to, infected with or recovered from COVID-19 (not recorded which). Both conserved end residues are part of each CDR3. D genes are given only for firm matches. Only part of the rows carry a size: once, few, many, or a class if the clone is expanded.

abundance,d_gene,j_gene,v_gene,CDR3aa,CDR3nt
-,-,TRBJ2-1,TRBV19,CASSTDRWAGEQFF,TGTGCCAGTAGTACCGACCGGTGGGCAGGTGAGCAGTTCTTC
-,-,TRBJ1-3,TRBV4-3,CASARGEGNTIYF,TGCGCCAGCGCCCGGGGAGAAGGAAACACCATATATTTT
-,-,TRBJ1-4,TRBV27,CASSPKGHGRATNEKLFF,TGTGCCAGCAGCCCTAAGGGCCACGGGAGGGCAACTAATGAAAAACTGTTTTTT
-,TRBD2,TRBJ2-1,TRBV18,CASSPLGLAPNEQFF,TGTGCCAGCTCACCACTAGGACTAGCCCCGAATGAGCAGTTCTTC
-,TRBD1,TRBJ1-1,TRBV28,CASPSTGTDNTEAFF,TGTGCCAGCCCATCCACCGGGACAGACAACACTGAAGCTTTCTTT
-,TRBD1,TRBJ1-2,TRBV5-6,CASSPGTGALGYTF,TGTGCCAGCAGCCCCGGGACAGGGGCCTTAGGCTACACCTTC
-,TRBD1,TRBJ1-6,TRBV6-5,CASSLDRRPNSPLHF,TGTGCCAGCAGTCTGGACAGGCGTCCAAATTCACCCCTCCACTTT
-,TRBD2,TRBJ2-3,TRBV10-3,CAIRGVTGGQVDTQYF,TGTGCCATCAGGGGTGTTACGGGGGGGCAGGTAGATACGCAGTATTTT
-,-,TRBJ1-5,TRBV29-1,CSRRETEINQPQHF,TGCAGCCGCCGAGAGACAGAGATCAATCAGCCCCAGCATTTT
-,-,TRBJ2-4,TRBV18,CASSDLLAKNIQYF,TGTGCCAGCTCGGACTTATTAGCCAAAAACATTCAGTACTTC
-,TRBD2,TRBJ2-5,TRBV5-1,CASSATPGLATETQYF,TGCGCCAGCAGCGCGACGCCGGGACTAGCGACCGAGACCCAGTACTTC
-,-,TRBJ1-6,TRBV7-2,CASSFDPSGALHF,TGTGCCAGCAGCTTCGACCCAAGCGGGGCCCTCCACTTT
-,-,TRBJ2-2,TRBV9,CASARWSVFEAGELFF,TGTGCCAGCGCCCGTTGGTCCGTTTTTGAGGCCGGGGAGCTGTTTTTT
-,TRBD1,TRBJ2-5,TRBV7-9,CASSYPGGGETQYF,TGTGCCAGCAGCTACCCAGGGGGCGGGGAGACCCAGTACTTC
-,TRBD1,TRBJ1-5,TRBV19,CASKDRGQPQHF,TGTGCCAGTAAGGACAGGGGCCAGCCCCAGCATTTT
-,TRBD2,TRBJ2-5,TRBV28,CASSFLAGGETQYF,TGTGCCAGCAGTTTCCTAGCGGGTGGGGAGACCCAGTACTTC
-,TRBD1,TRBJ1-3,TRBV5-1,CASSLDLGQPGNTIYF,TGCGCCAGCAGCCTCGACCTGGGACAGCCTGGAAACACCATATATTTT
-,-,TRBJ2-5,TRBV7-2,CASSAGETQYF,TGTGCCAGCAGCGCCGGAGAGACCCAGTACTTC
-,-,TRBJ1-6,TRBV7-2,CASSRDSGNSPLHF,TGTGCCAGCAGCCGCGACAGTGGGAATTCACCCCTCCACTTT
-,TRBD1,TRBJ1-1,TRBV4-2,CASSRERPGPRGPEAFF,TGTGCCAGCAGCCGCGAACGTCCGGGACCCAGGGGGCCTGAAGCTTTCTTT
-,-,TRBJ2-2,TRBV9,CASSATGRRTGELFF,TGTGCCAGCAGCGCAACAGGGCGGAGGACCGGGGAGCTGTTTTTT
-,-,TRBJ1-6,TRBV18,CASSPLNRVSSYNSPLHF,TGTGCCAGCTCACCCCTCAACAGGGTCAGCTCCTATAATTCACCCCTCCACTTT
once,-,TRBJ1-3,TRBV24-1,CATSDSHPAGFSPGNTIYF,TGTGCCACCAGTGATTCCCACCCGGCAGGCTTTTCTCCTGGAAACACCATATATTTT
-,-,TRBJ2-7,TRBV5-4,CASSLAPTGSYEQYF,TGTGCCAGCAGCTTAGCCCCCACGGGCTCCTACGAGCAGTACTTC
-,-,TRBJ1-1,TRBV11-3,CASSFGSGRNTEAFF,TGTGCCAGCAGCTTCGGGAGCGGACGCAACACTGAAGCTTTCTTT
-,-,TRBJ2-2,TRBV2,CASKLGQGYTGELFF,TGTGCCAGCAAATTGGGCCAGGGGTACACCGGGGAGCTGTTTTTT
-,TRBD1,TRBJ1-4,TRBV4-3,CASSYGTGGNEKLFF,TGCGCCAGCAGCTACGGGACAGGTGGGAATGAAAAACTGTTTTTT
few,-,TRBJ2-7,TRBV3-1/TRBV3-2,CASSQGRVPSYEQYF,TGTGCCAGCAGCCAGGGGAGAGTTCCCTCCTACGAGCAGTACTTC
-,TRBD1,TRBJ1-6,TRBV27,CASSWGTGGEARKSPLHF,TGTGCCAGCAGTTGGGGGACAGGCGGGGAAGCTAGAAAAAGCCCCCTCCACTTT
-,TRBD1,TRBJ1-4,TRBV7-2,CASSLGTADEKLFF,TGTGCCAGCAGCCTCGGGACAGCCGATGAAAAACTGTTTTTT
-,TRBD2,TRBJ2-3,TRBV7-3,CASSTKTSGPGRTDTQYF,TGTGCCAGCAGCACAAAAACTAGCGGACCCGGACGCACAGATACGCAGTATTTT
-,-,TRBJ1-2,TRBV7-9,CASSGSGEWYGYTF,TGTGCCAGCAGCGGATCGGGGGAGTGGTATGGCTACACCTTC
-,-,TRBJ1-1,TRBV4-3,CASSQDVRNTEAFF,TGCGCCAGCAGCCAAGATGTCAGGAACACTGAAGCTTTCTTT
once,TRBD1,TRBJ1-2,TRBV5-4,CASSLRGLDGYTF,TGTGCCAGCAGCCTCAGGGGGTTGGATGGCTACACCTTC
-,TRBD1,TRBJ2-1,TRBV19,CASSDGTGGYNEQFF,TGTGCCAGTAGCGACGGGACAGGGGGGTACAATGAGCAGTTCTTC
-,-,TRBJ1-2,TRBV4-1,CASSQDGGAHGYTF,TGCGCCAGCAGCCAAGATGGGGGGGCCCATGGCTACACCTTC
-,-,TRBJ1-6,TRBV14,CASSPTNRLSPLHF,TGTGCCAGCAGCCCAACTAACAGGCTTTCACCCCTCCACTTT
once,TRBD1,TRBJ1-6,TRBV7-2,CASSLNRDRGQSPLHF,TGTGCCAGCAGCTTAAATCGGGACAGGGGGCAATCACCCCTCCACTTT
-,-,TRBJ1-6,TRBV12-3/TRBV12-4,CASSPGPSPLHF,TGTGCCAGCAGCCCCGGTCCGTCACCCCTCCACTTT
-,TRBD1,TRBJ1-2,TRBV10-3,CAISELGTGNGYTF,TGTGCCATCAGTGAGCTCGGGACAGGGAATGGCTACACCTTC
-,TRBD1,TRBJ1-2,TRBV5-1,CASSLGAGGPQTDGYTF,TGCGCCAGCAGCTTGGGGGCAGGGGGTCCCCAAACTGATGGCTACACCTTC
-,-,TRBJ1-6,TRBV5-8,CASSRHKSSSYNSPLHF,TGTGCCAGCAGTCGACACAAATCTTCCTCCTATAATTCACCCCTCCACTTT
-,TRBD2,TRBJ2-1,TRBV7-2,CASSHDGRARGVYNEQFF,TGTGCCAGCAGCCACGATGGGAGGGCGCGCGGGGTGTACAATGAGCAGTTCTTC
once,-,TRBJ2-7,TRBV10-2,CASTLQGPYEQYF,TGCGCCAGCACCCTACAGGGTCCCTACGAGCAGTACTTC
-,-,TRBJ1-2,TRBV5-1,CASSLAPGLNYGYTF,TGCGCCAGCAGCTTGGCCCCGGGTCTCAACTATGGCTACACCTTC